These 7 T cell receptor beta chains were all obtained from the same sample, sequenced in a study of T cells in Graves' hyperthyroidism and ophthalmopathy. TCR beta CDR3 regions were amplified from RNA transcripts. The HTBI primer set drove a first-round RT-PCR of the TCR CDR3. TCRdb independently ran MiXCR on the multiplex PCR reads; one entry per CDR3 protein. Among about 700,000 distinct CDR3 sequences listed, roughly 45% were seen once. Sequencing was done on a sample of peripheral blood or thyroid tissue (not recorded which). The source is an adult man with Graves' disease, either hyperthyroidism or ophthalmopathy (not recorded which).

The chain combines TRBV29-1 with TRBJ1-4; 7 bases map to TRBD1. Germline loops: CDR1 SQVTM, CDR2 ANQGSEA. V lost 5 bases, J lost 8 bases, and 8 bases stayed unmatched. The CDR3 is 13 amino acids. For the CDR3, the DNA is TGCAGCGTTCACCCAGGGGGACGAGAAAAACTGTTTTTT. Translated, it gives CSVHPGGREKLFF.

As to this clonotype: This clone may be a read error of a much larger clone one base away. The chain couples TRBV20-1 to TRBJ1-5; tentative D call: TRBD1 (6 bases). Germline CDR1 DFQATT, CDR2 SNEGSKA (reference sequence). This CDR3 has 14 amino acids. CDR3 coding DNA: TGCAGTGATAGACCGCCGGGACAAAATCAGCCCCAGCATTTT. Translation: CSDRPPGQNQPQHF.

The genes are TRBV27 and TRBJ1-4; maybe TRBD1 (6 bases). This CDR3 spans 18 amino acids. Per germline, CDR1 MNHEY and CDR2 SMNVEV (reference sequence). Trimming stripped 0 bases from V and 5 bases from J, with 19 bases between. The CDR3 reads CASSLSVPGHGENEKLFF. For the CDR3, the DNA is TGTGCCAGCAGTTTATCGGTCCCGGGACATGGAGAGAATGAAAAACTGTTTTTT.

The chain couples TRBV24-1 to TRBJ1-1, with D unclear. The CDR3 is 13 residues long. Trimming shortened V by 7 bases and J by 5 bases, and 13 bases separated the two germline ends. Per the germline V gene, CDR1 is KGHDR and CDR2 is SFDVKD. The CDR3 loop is CATRDLTDTEAFF. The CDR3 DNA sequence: TGTGCCACCAGAGACCTAACGGATACTGAAGCTTTCTTT.

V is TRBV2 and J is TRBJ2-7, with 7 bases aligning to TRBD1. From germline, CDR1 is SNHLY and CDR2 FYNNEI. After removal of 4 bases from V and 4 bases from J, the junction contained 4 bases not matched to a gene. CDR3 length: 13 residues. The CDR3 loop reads CASSVGTVYEQYF. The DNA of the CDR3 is TGTGCCAGCAGTGTGGGGACAGTTTACGAGCAGTACTTC.

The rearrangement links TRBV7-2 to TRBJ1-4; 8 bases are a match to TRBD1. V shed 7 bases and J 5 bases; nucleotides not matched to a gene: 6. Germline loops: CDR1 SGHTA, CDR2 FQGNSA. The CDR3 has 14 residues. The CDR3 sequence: CASNPRTGNEKLFF. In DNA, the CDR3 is TGTGCCAGCAACCCAAGGACAGGGAATGAAAAACTGTTTTTT.

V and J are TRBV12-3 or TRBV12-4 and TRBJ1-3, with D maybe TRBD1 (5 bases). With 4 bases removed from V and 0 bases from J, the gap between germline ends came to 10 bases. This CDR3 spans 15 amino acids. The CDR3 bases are TGTGCCAGCAGTTCGGACATGAGCTCTGGAAACACCATATATTTT. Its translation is CASSSDMSSGNTIYF.